These T cell receptor beta chains were read from a single sample in a study of blood T cell repertoires in COVID-19. The repertoire was sequenced with immunoSEQ multiplex PCR; TCRdb's copy has only in-frame clones and lacks some. The sample lists fewer than 250,000 clones; roughly 89% were seen once. The sample comprised peripheral blood. These receptors all stem from a man between 60 and 75 years old who had recovered from COVID-19. CDR3s include the opening cysteine and the closing phenylalanine or tryptophan. The order of the fields is clone size, V gene, J gene, D gene, CDR3 DNA, CDR3 protein. The D gene is left open where the match is weak. Clone size is given for some rows only: seen once, a few or many times, or a class if the clone is expanded.

once	TRBV2	TRBJ2-5	-	TGTGCCAGCAGTGCCTTTTCGGGTGCGCAAGAGACCCAGTACTTC	CASSAFSGAQETQYF
-	TRBV7-2	TRBJ2-1	-	TGTGCCAGCAGCTCTAGCGCCCGGAGCTCCTACAATGAGCAGTTCTTC	CASSSSARSSYNEQFF
-	TRBV3-1/TRBV3-2	TRBJ1-5	-	TGTGCCAGCAGCCCGGGAGCGGGGGGGGCTAGCAATCAGCCCCAGCATTTT	CASSPGAGGASNQPQHF
-	TRBV19	TRBJ2-7	TRBD1	TGTGCCAGTAGTATCTCCCCGTGGACAGGCCAGAACAACGAGCAGTACTTC	CASSISPWTGQNNEQYF
-	TRBV6-5	TRBJ1-6	-	TGTGCCAGTGCAGGGAGGTCCTATAATTCACCCCTCCACTTT	CASAGRSYNSPLHF
-	TRBV3-1/TRBV3-2	TRBJ2-1	TRBD2	TGTGCCAGCAGCCAAGCGACTAGCGGTTTAGATGAGCAGTTCTTC	CASSQATSGLDEQFF
-	TRBV5-1	TRBJ2-7	TRBD2	TGCGCCAGCAGCTTGGAGGGACTAGCGAACTACGAGCAGTACTTC	CASSLEGLANYEQYF
-	TRBV5-4	TRBJ1-1	-	TGTGCCCACAAACGGGGGGGTTTGGGGAACACTGAAGCTTTCTTT	CAHKRGGLGNTEAFF
-	TRBV9	TRBJ1-1	TRBD1	TGTGCCAGCACCCTAACCGGGACAGGGAGTTTGAACACTGAAGCTTTCTTT	CASTLTGTGSLNTEAFF
-	TRBV6-5	TRBJ1-3	TRBD1	TGTGCCAGCCTACAGGGGAATGGAGGAAACACCATATATTTT	CASLQGNGGNTIYF